This T cell receptor (beta chain) was retrieved from a study of T cell responses to AZD1222 COVID-19 vaccine. The germline gives CDR1 MNHEY, CDR2 SVGAGI. V lost 1 base and J lost 6, with 12 bases in between. The CDR3 sequence is 14 residues long. This clone has only one observation. Its antigen is not identified. Method: immunoSEQ multiplex PCR; TCRdb's copy keeps in-frame clones and lacks some. Of 110,000 to 150,000 clones listed, approximately 95% are singletons. Study outcomes and limitations: Following two doses of AZD1222, Spike-specific TCR breadth and depth rose. Repertoires were obtained only post-peak T cell response. Only a handful of people who got AZD1222 tested seropositive at baseline. Unmutated variant regions reportedly attract nearly half of all spike-specific TCRs.

The TCR sequence derives from an adult in good health. The material was peripheral blood, obtained on day 0 of MenACWY control vaccination. V gene TRBV6-5 combines with J gene TRBJ1-2; the D is unclear. The DNA for the CDR3 is TGTGCCAGCAGTTACTTTTCGCCAGAGGATGGCTACACCTTC. Residues: CASSYFSPEDGYTF.